There are many counts of the clone carrying this T cell receptor beta chain. What it recognizes is unknown. Sorting based on CD45RO/CCR7/CD25/CD127/CD95/CD27 separated CD4+ naive, central memory, regulatory and stem cell-like memory cells. The entirety of the isolated RNA underwent reverse transcription, so expressed TCRB transcripts were sequenced. The method was immunoSEQ multiplex PCR; TCRdb's version includes in-frame clones alone and lacks a portion of them. The sample consists of around 160,000 clones, 6.5% to 8.5% of them appearing once. These data are taken from a study of beta chain features in type 1 diabetes. Study results and caveats: Researchers report that Type 1 diabetes patients had moderately but significantly shorter TCRB CDR3s across all four CD4+ subsets. VDJ junctions sequenced from type 1 diabetes patients showed fewer insertions and more deletions. A closer apparent resemblance between naive, central memory and Treg TCRB repertoires was seen in patients than in healthy donors.

The germline V and J ends were trimmed by 7 bases and 4 bases, with 18 bases remaining between them. Germline V lookup: CDR1 SGHAT, CDR2 FQNNGV. This CDR3 spans 15 amino acids. The sequence derives from a woman aged 18-29 years with type 1 diabetes. The V call is TRBV11-2, the J call TRBJ2-3; D perhaps matches TRBD2 (5 bases). Sequenced: central memory CD4+ T cells from blood. The CDR3 DNA reads TGTGCCAGCACCCTAGGAGGCCCGGAGGCAGATACGCAGTATTTT. Protein: CASTLGGPEADTQYF.